This T cell receptor beta chain was sequenced during a study of blood T cell repertoires in COVID-19. Turning to the study itself: Some COVID-19 samples were acute and others convalescent; all came from the United States, Italy and Spain. Sources were T cells, B-cell-depleted T cells, or PBMCs; the material itself was cDNA or gDNA.

Trimming took 5 bases from V and 7 from J, leaving 20 bases between them. There are 16 residues in the CDR3. Per germline, CDR1 MGHDK and CDR2 SYGVNS. Only in-frame clones appear in the TCRdb table, and some are missing; sequencing was by immunoSEQ multiplex PCR. The data contain 180,000 or so clones, approximately 80% of them singletons. The sequenced sample consisted of peripheral blood. The chain carries TRBV25-1 and TRBJ1-4, with a tentative D call TRBD1 (6 bases). This sequence originates from a woman between 45 and 60 years old with active or convalescent COVID-19. The CDR3 DNA follows: TGTGCCAGCAGTCAGGGGTTAAGCTCAGGTGGTGAAAAACTGTTTTTT. It is translated as CASSQGLSSGGEKLFF.